This record concerns one T cell receptor (beta chain) sequence. Live CSF cells were sorted with a live/dead marker for droplet-based sequencing. The data originate from a study of CD8 T cells in cerebrospinal fluid in Alzheimer's disease. Background on the study: Two single-cell methods, plate-based nested PCR and droplet-based sequencing, assessed CSF clonal expansion.

CDR1 is DFQATT, CDR2 SNEGSKA, per germline (reference sequence). The CDR3 runs 13 residues. TCRdb reworked the 10x single-cell sequencing reads into one entry per CDR3 protein, no DNA. The listing records 1,200 to 1,500 distinct CDR3 sequences. This TCR was recovered from a human donor with mild cognitive impairment. Sequencing was performed on cerebrospinal fluid. V is TRBV20-1 and J is TRBJ2-1; TCRdb selects TRBD1, and the lack of DNA leaves this call unchecked. This CDR3 is CSARDKPWNEQFF.